The 4 T cell receptor beta chains below were found in one sample sequenced in a study of T cell repertoires in cytomegalovirus infection. Using its own MiXCR run on the reads, TCRdb lists one record per CDR3 protein. This table has fewer than 1,000,000 distinct CDR3 sequences, approximately 31% appearing once. These receptors have no identified antigens. The material sequenced was cultured CD8+ T cells from PBMCs, taken from culture after CMV antigen stimulation. The receptors here all came from a human donor in good health (CMV status not recorded). Some clones in this sample may be carry-over from other donors' samples.

Concerning this clonotype: Its ends do not fully match the called genes, so a read error is possible. The chain is built from TRBV7-2 and TRBJ2-3; 8 bases align to TRBD2. From germline, CDR1 is SGHTA and CDR2 FQGNSA. This CDR3 has 20 residues. CDR3 sequence: CVSSFYVRAGGPRGTDTQYF. CDR3 sequence (DNA): TGTGTCAGCAGCTTTTACGTCCGGGCGGGGGGACCGAGGGGCACAGATACGCAGTATTTT. Based on the CDR3 plus reference TRBV7-2 and TRBJ2-3, the full variable domain is GAGVSQSPSNKVTEKGKDVELRCDPISGHTALYWYRQSLGQGLEFLIYFQGNSAPDKSGLPSDRFSAERTGGSVSTLTIQRTQQEDSAVYLCVSSFYVRAGGPRGTDTQYFGPGTRLTVL.

CDR3 in DNA: TGCGCCAGCAGCACAGACAACTATGGCTACACCTTC. The encoded protein is CASSTDNYGYTF. The chain joins TRBV5-1 to TRBJ1-2, with D unresolved. V was cut by 4 bases and J by 2 bases, with 6 bases left in between. There are 12 residues in the CDR3. Per the germline V gene, CDR1 is SGHRS and CDR2 is YFSETQ.

This clonotype was detected ten times or more. The V and J genes are TRBV7-2 and TRBJ2-7; a weak D match, TRBD2 (5 bases). Trimming removed 5 bases from V and 6 bases from J, with 17 bases in between. The CDR3 length is 14 residues. Germline V gene data show CDR1 as SGHTA and CDR2 as FQGNSA. The CDR3 region is CASSPPGKQGEQYV. The CDR3 bases are TGTGCCAGCAGCCCCCCGGGGAAACAAGGCGAGCAGTACGTC.

This clonotype was seen a few times. The chain employs TRBV14 and TRBJ1-2; no clear D gene. The CDR3 consists of 13 residues. Germline assignment: CDR1 SGHDN and CDR2 FVKESK. V was clipped by 2 bases and J by 8 bases, with 12 bases between them. CDR3 in DNA: TGTGCCAGCAGCCAATCCCCACCAAGGGGCTACACCTTC. It is translated as CASSQSPPRGYTF.